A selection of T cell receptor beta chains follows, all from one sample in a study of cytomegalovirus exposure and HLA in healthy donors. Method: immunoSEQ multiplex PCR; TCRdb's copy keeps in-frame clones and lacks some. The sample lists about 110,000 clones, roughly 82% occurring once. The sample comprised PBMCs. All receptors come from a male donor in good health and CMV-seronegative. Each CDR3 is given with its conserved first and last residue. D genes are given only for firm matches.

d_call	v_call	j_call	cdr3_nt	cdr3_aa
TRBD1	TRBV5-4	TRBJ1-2	TGTGCCAGCAGCATGACAGGGCGACATGGCTACACCTTC	CASSMTGRHGYTF
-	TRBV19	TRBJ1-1	TGTGCCAGTAGTATTTCACAGGGAGTTAGGACTGAAGCTTTCTTT	CASSISQGVRTEAFF
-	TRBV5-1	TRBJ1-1	TGCGCCAGCAGCTGGGACATGACCAACACTGAAGCTTTCTTT	CASSWDMTNTEAFF
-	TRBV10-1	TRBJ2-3	TGCGCCAGCAGTGAGGGGGCCCTAAGCACAGATACGCAGTATTTT	CASSEGALSTDTQYF
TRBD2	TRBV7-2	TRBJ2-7	TGTGCCAGCAGCTTGATGAGCGGGACGATCTACGAGCAGTACTTC	CASSLMSGTIYEQYF
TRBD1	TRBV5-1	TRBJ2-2	TGCGCCAGCAGCTTGGGACAGGGGGCGAGAGTCGGGGAGCTGTTTTTT	CASSLGQGARVGELFF
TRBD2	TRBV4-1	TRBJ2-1	TGCGCCAGCAGCCAAGCCCCAACGCTTAGCGGGCGAGAGCAGTTCTTC	CASSQAPTLSGREQFF
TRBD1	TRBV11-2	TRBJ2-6	TGTGCCAGCAGCCGGAGGACAGGTTCTGGGGCCAACGTCCTGACTTTC	CASSRRTGSGANVLTF
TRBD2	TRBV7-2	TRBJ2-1	TGTGCCAGCAGCTCAAGACTAGCGGGAGGCACCAATGAGCAGTTCTTC	CASSSRLAGGTNEQFF
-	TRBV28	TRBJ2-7	TGTGCCAGCTATGCGGCGTCAACTAGCTCCTACGAGCAGTACTTC	CASYAASTSSYEQYF
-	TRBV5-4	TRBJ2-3	TGTGCCAGCAGCATCAGGTCAGATACGCAGTATTTT	CASSIRSDTQYF